Listed below are T cell receptor beta chains from one sample, sequenced in a study of tissue T cells after allogeneic stem cell transplantation. The method was immunoSEQ multiplex PCR; TCRdb's version includes in-frame clones alone and lacks a portion of them. This table holds 12,000 or so clones, 70% found once. The sample in question was tissue from the right colon, obtained at autopsy. These receptor sequences come from a woman between 18 and 55 years old with breast cancer. Both conserved end residues are part of each CDR3. D genes are given only for firm matches. The size of a clone is reported for some rows only, either as once, few or many, or as a class for expanded clones.

cdr3_aa	cdr3_nt	v_call	d_call	j_call	clone_size
CASSFDRGNYGYTF	TGTGCCAGCAGCTTTGACAGGGGGAACTATGGCTACACCTTC	TRBV5-6	TRBD1	TRBJ1-2	few
CASSLNLEGNQPQHF	TGCGCCAGCAGCTTGAACCTTGAGGGCAATCAGCCCCAGCATTTT	TRBV5-1	.	TRBJ1-5	.
CASSQMAGGGYNEQFF	TGCGCCAGCAGCCAGATGGCTGGCGGGGGCTACAATGAGCAGTTCTTC	TRBV4-1	TRBD2	TRBJ2-1	.
CASSPLPGVMDNEQFF	TGTGCCAGCAGCCCCCTCCCGGGGGTGATGGACAATGAGCAGTTCTTC	TRBV5-4	.	TRBJ2-1	.
CASSPGGTSGRYEQYF	TGCGCCAGCAGCCCCGGCGGGACTAGCGGGCGGTACGAGCAGTACTTC	TRBV5-1	TRBD2	TRBJ2-7	.
CASSSSETQYF	TGTGCCAGCAGTTCATCAGAGACCCAGTACTTC	TRBV27	.	TRBJ2-5	.
CATSVPLQGWVSYEQYF	TGTGCCACCAGTGTCCCTTTACAGGGGTGGGTCTCCTACGAGCAGTACTTC	TRBV24-1	TRBD1	TRBJ2-7	.
CASSADGGPPNVLTF	TGTGCCAGCAGCGCGGACGGAGGCCCCCCCAACGTCCTGACTTTC	TRBV6-4	.	TRBJ2-6	few
CASSYAGTGGYTF	TGTGCCAGCAGTTACGCCGGGACAGGGGGCTACACCTTC	TRBV6-2/TRBV6-3	TRBD1	TRBJ1-2	once
CASFRGGFADTQYF	TGTGCCAGCTTTCGCGGGGGATTCGCAGATACGCAGTATTTT	TRBV9	TRBD2	TRBJ2-3	.
CASSQAMDSTGINEQFF	TGCGCCAGCAGCCAAGCGATGGATAGCACAGGGATCAATGAGCAGTTCTTC	TRBV4-3	.	TRBJ2-1	large
CASTLAESTGELFF	TGTGCCAGCACCCTAGCGGAGAGCACCGGGGAGCTGTTTTTT	TRBV18	TRBD2	TRBJ2-2	.
CASSPSRGGVETQYF	TGTGCCAGCAGCCCGAGTAGGGGAGGTGTAGAGACCCAGTACTTC	TRBV11-2	.	TRBJ2-5	.
CASSPGLSSGANVLTF	TGCGCCAGCAGCCCGGGACTGAGCTCTGGGGCCAACGTCCTGACTTTC	TRBV4-3	.	TRBJ2-6	.
CASSLQPHTEAFF	TGTGCCAGCAGCTTACAGCCCCACACTGAAGCTTTCTTT	TRBV7-2	.	TRBJ1-1	.
CASTRITQETQYF	TGTGCCAGTACTCGCATAACCCAAGAGACCCAGTACTTC	TRBV5-8	.	TRBJ2-5	.
CAIRTGRNYGYTF	TGTGCCATCAGAACCGGACGGAACTATGGCTACACCTTC	TRBV10-3	.	TRBJ1-2	.
CASIMRGGSTEAFF	TGTGCCAGCATAATGCGAGGGGGGAGCACTGAAGCTTTCTTT	TRBV2	.	TRBJ1-1	few
CASSSPGREKLFF	TGTGCCAGCAGCTCCCCAGGGAGGGAAAAACTGTTTTTT	TRBV11-3	.	TRBJ1-4	few
CASSNNQRFGVVGNTIYF	TGTGCCAGCAGCAATAACCAGCGCTTCGGGGTGGTTGGAAACACCATATATTTT	TRBV6-2/TRBV6-3	.	TRBJ1-3	.
CASSPSLRWVTGESPLHF	TGCGCCAGCAGTCCTAGCCTCAGGTGGGTTACTGGCGAGTCACCCCTCCACTTT	TRBV23-1	.	TRBJ1-6	.
CASSVQAYGYTF	TGTGCCAGCAGCGTTCAGGCCTATGGCTACACCTTC	TRBV7-2	.	TRBJ1-2	.
CASSHRSALNEKLFF	TGTGCCAGCAGTCACAGGAGCGCCCTAAATGAAAAACTGTTTTTT	TRBV28	.	TRBJ1-4	large
CASSPEGGGPYEQYF	TGTGCCAGCAGTCCAGAGGGGGGAGGGCCCTACGAGCAGTACTTC	TRBV6-5	.	TRBJ2-7	.
CASSLAGEISSGSYNEQFF	TGTGCCAGCAGCTTGGCGGGAGAAATATCTTCGGGCTCCTACAATGAGCAGTTCTTC	TRBV5-5	.	TRBJ2-1	once
CASRRTEAFF	TGTGCCAGCAGACGCACTGAAGCTTTCTTT	TRBV4-2	.	TRBJ1-1	.
CASSQDRGETQYF	TGTGCCAGCAGCCAAGATAGAGGGGAGACCCAGTACTTC	TRBV4-2	.	TRBJ2-5	.
CASSLSGGTEETQYF	TGTGCCAGCTCTCTTAGCGGGGGGACAGAAGAGACCCAGTACTTC	TRBV9	TRBD2	TRBJ2-5	.
CSVFGTGDHNEQFF	TGCAGCGTCTTCGGGACAGGGGACCACAATGAGCAGTTCTTC	TRBV29-1	TRBD1	TRBJ2-1	.
CASSQGPTDTQYF	TGTGCCAGCAGTCAGGGGCCCACAGATACGCAGTATTTT	TRBV6-4	.	TRBJ2-3	.
CATRPGRGFTGELFF	TGTGCCACCAGGCCCGGCAGGGGATTCACCGGGGAGCTGTTTTTT	TRBV24-1	.	TRBJ2-2	.
CASSYSATYEQYF	TGCGCCAGCAGTTATTCGGCCACCTACGAGCAGTACTTC	TRBV5-1	.	TRBJ2-7	few
CASSRPEIEYGYTF	TGTGCCAGCAGCCGCCCCGAGATCGAGTATGGCTACACCTTC	TRBV3-1/TRBV3-2	.	TRBJ1-2	once
CASSTPDNYGYTF	TGTGCCAGCAGTACCCCGGACAACTATGGCTACACCTTC	TRBV6-2/TRBV6-3	.	TRBJ1-2	few
CASSINRRAQETQYF	TGTGCCAGCAGTATCAATCGGCGGGCTCAAGAGACCCAGTACTTC	TRBV6-5	.	TRBJ2-5	.
CASRLGGVIAGVNTYNEQFF	TGTGCCAGCAGGCTGGGTGGGGTGATAGCGGGGGTGAATACCTACAATGAGCAGTTCTTC	TRBV11-3	TRBD2	TRBJ2-1	few
CASSQVLGLAGFEQYF	TGTGCCAGCAGCCAAGTATTGGGACTAGCGGGGTTCGAGCAGTACTTC	TRBV4-2	TRBD2	TRBJ2-7	.
CASKQGGVAGELFF	TGTGCCAGCAAGCAGGGTGGTGTCGCCGGGGAGCTGTTTTTT	TRBV2	.	TRBJ2-2	.
CSVEAQGADTQYF	TGCAGCGTTGAGGCCCAGGGTGCAGATACGCAGTATTTT	TRBV29-1	.	TRBJ2-3	.